This note documents a single T cell receptor beta chain sequence. As originally analysed: The authors estimated nucleated cell counts from reference gene primer amplification. Assay used: immunoSEQ multiplex PCR; TCRdb lists only in-frame clones, some missing. D and trimming come from the DNA, and the V and J calls and clone size come from that table. The sample yields approximately 290,000 clones, approximately 89% seen once. This specimen belongs to a study of blood T cell repertoires in COVID-19. CDR1 is LNHDA and CDR2 is SQIVND in the germline V gene (reference sequence). The CDR3 totals 15 residues. J lost 3 bases, V lost 4 bases, and 9 bases had no gene match.

This chain joins TRBV19 and TRBJ2-7, with 7 nucleotides matching TRBD1. Sequences were obtained from peripheral blood. The origin of this receptor is a woman in her sixties with acute or convalescent COVID-19. The chain's CDR3 is CASSTSGQSIYEQYF. CDR3 nucleotides: TGTGCCAGTAGTACATCGGGACAGAGTATCTACGAGCAGTACTTC.